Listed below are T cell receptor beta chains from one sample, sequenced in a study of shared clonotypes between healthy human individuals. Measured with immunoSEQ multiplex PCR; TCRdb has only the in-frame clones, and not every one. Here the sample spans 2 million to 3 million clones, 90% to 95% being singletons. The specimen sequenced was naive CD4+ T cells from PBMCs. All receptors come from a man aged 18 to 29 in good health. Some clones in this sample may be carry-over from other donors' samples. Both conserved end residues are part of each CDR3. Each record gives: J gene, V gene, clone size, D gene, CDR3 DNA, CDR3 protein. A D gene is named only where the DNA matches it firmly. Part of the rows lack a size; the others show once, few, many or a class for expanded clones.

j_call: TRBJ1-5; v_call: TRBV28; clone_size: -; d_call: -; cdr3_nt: TGTGCCAGCAGTTTAAATAGGGGTTATCAGCCCCAGCATTTT; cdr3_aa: CASSLNRGYQPQHF
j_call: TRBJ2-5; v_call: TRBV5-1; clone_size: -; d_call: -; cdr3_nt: TGCGCCAGCAGCTTTCCGGGTCGCAAAGAGACCCAGTACTTC; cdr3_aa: CASSFPGRKETQYF
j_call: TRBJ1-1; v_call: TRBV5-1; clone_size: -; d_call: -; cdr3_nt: TGCGCCAGCAGCTACCAGACAGGCGTTATGAACACTGAAGCTTTCTTT; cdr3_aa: CASSYQTGVMNTEAFF
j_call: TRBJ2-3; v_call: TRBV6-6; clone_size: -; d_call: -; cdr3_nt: TGTGCCAGCAGTTATATTCGGGGAGCAGATACGCAGTATTTT; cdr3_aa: CASSYIRGADTQYF
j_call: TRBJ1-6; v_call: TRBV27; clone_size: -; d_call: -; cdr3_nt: TGTGCCAGCAGGGAAAACAGGGAGCGGGACTCACCCCTCCACTTT; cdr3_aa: CASRENRERDSPLHF
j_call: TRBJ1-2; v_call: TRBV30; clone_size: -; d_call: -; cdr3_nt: TGTGCCTGGAGTGTGGGGTACAGCGGGGGCTACACCTTC; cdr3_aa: CAWSVGYSGGYTF
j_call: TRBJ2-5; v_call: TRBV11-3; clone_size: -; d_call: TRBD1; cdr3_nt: TGTGCCAGCAGCCCCCGGGACAGCCAAGAGACCCAGTACTTC; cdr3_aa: CASSPRDSQETQYF
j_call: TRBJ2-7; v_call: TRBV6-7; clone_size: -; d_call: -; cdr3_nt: TGTGCCAGCAGTGGGCGGTTTTGGACCTACGAGCAGTACTTC; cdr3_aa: CASSGRFWTYEQYF
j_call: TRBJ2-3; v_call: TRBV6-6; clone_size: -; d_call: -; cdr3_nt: TGTGCCAGCAGCCCACTTATCCCCCGCGCAGATACGCAGTATTTT; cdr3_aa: CASSPLIPRADTQYF
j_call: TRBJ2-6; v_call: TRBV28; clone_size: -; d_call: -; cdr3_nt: TGTGCCAGCAGTTCGACCCCATCTGGGGCCAACGTCCTGACTTTC; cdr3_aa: CASSSTPSGANVLTF
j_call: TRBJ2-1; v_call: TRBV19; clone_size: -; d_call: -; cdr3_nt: TGTGCCAGTAGTAAACAGGGCGCCTGGGCGGAGGATGAGCAGTTCTTC; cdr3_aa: CASSKQGAWAEDEQFF
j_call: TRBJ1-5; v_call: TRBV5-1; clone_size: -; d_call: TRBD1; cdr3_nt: TGCGCCAGCGCTAGGGACAGCGACAATCAGCCCCAGCATTTT; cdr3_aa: CASARDSDNQPQHF
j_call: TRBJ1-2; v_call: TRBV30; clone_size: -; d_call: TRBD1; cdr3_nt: TGTGCCTGGAGTAGGGACAGGTACTATGGCTACACCTTC; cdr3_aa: CAWSRDRYYGYTF
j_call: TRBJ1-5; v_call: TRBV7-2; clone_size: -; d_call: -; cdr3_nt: TGTGCCAGCAGCCGGACGAACAATCAGCCCCAGCATTTT; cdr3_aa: CASSRTNNQPQHF
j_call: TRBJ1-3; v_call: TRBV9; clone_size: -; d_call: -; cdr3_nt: TGTGCCAGCAGGGCAGCAGCCTCTGGAAACACCATATATTTT; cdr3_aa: CASRAAASGNTIYF
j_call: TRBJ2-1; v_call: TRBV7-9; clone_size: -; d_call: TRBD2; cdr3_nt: TGTGCCAGCAGCTTAGCGGGAGGGTTTGAGCAGTTCTTC; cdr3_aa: CASSLAGGFEQFF
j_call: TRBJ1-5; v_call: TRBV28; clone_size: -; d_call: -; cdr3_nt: TGTGCCAGCAGTTTACCCCGGGCTCAGCCCCAGCATTTT; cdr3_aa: CASSLPRAQPQHF
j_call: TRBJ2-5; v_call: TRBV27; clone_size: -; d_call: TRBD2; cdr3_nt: TGTGCCAGCAGCGCTAGCGGTACCCAGTACTTC; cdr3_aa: CASSASGTQYF
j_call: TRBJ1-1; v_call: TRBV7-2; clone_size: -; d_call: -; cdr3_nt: TGTGCCAGCCGCCTAAATTATGGAGACACTGAAGCTTTCTTT; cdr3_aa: CASRLNYGDTEAFF
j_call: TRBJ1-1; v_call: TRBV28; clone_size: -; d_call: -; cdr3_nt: TGTGCCAGCAGTTTGCCGGGGGGAGGGACTGAAGCTTTCTTT; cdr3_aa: CASSLPGGGTEAFF
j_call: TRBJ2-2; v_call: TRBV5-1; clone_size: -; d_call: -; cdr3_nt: TGCGCCAGCACGACCTCGACAGGTAACACCGGGGAGCTGTTTTTT; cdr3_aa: CASTTSTGNTGELFF
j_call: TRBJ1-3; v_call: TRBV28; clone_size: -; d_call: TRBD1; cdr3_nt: TGTGCCAGCAGTTTTCAAGACAGGGCTGGAAACACCATATATTTT; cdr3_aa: CASSFQDRAGNTIYF
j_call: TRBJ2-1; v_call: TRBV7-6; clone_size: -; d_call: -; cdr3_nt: TGTGCCAGCAGCTTGGTGGGCGGTGAGCAGTTCTTC; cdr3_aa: CASSLVGGEQFF
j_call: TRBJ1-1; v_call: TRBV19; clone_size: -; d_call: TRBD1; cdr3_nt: TGTGCCAGTAGCCCCCGGGACAGCATGAACACTGAAGCTTTCTTT; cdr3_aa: CASSPRDSMNTEAFF
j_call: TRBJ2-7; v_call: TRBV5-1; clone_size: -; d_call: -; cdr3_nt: TGCGCCAGCAGCCCGGGACTTACCTACGAGCAGTACTTC; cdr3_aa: CASSPGLTYEQYF
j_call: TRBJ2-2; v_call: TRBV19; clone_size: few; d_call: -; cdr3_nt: TGTGCCAGTAGTAGCGGGAATAGGCCCGGGGAGCTGTTTTTT; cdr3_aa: CASSSGNRPGELFF
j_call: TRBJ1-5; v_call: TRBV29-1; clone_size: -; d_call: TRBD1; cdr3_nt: TGCAGCGTCTCTATACAGGGGATCAATCAGCCCCAGCATTTT; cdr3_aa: CSVSIQGINQPQHF
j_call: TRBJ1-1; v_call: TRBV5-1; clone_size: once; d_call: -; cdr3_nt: TGCGCCAGCAGCCCTGGAGGGGCCATCACTGAAGCTTTCTTT; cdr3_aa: CASSPGGAITEAFF
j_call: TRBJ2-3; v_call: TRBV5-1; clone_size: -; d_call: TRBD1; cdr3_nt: TGCGCCAGCAGCACCGGGACAGCCCCCCCAGATACGCAGTATTTT; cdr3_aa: CASSTGTAPPDTQYF
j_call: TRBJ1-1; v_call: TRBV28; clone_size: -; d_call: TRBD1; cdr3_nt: TGTGCCAGCAGTTCCCGGGACAGGTTGAACACTGAAGCTTTCTTT; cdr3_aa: CASSSRDRLNTEAFF
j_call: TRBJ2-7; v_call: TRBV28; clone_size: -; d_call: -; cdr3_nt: TGTGCCAGCAGTTTTCAGCCTTTGTACGAGCAGTACTTC; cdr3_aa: CASSFQPLYEQYF
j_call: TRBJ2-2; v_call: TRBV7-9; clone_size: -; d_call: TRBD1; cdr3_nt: TGTGCCAGCAGCCGCGGACAGGGTGCGGTGGGAGCCGGGGAGCTGTTTTTT; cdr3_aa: CASSRGQGAVGAGELFF
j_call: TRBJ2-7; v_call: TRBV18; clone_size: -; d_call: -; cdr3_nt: TGTGCCAGCTCACCACCGGGCAGAACAAACTACGAGCAGTACTTC; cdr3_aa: CASSPPGRTNYEQYF
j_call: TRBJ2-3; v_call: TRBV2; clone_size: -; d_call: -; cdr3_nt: TGTGCCAGCAGTATATTGAAGGAGGCAGATACGCAGTATTTT; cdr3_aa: CASSILKEADTQYF
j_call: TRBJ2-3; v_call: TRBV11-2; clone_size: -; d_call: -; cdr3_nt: TGTGCCAGCAGCCCGCTCGGTACAGATACGCAGTATTTT; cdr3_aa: CASSPLGTDTQYF
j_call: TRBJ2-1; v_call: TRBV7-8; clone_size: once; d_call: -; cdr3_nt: TGTGCCAGCAGGGGGAGGGGCGGGACACACAATGAGCAGTTCTTC; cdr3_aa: CASRGRGGTHNEQFF
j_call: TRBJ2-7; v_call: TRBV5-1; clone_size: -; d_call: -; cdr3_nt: TGCGCCAGCAGCTTGAACAGGATGACGCACGAGCAGTACTTC; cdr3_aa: CASSLNRMTHEQYF
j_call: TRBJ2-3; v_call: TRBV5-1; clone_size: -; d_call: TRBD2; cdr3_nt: TGCGCCAGCAGCCCCGAAGCGGGGCGAGCAGATACGCAGTATTTT; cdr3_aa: CASSPEAGRADTQYF
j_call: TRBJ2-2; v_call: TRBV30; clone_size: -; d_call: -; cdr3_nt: TGTGCCTGGAGTGTCGCTAGCCTATTAACCGGGGAGCTGTTTTTT; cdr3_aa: CAWSVASLLTGELFF
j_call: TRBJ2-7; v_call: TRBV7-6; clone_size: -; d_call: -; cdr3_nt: TGTGCCAGCAGCTTAGCGCTGGTCGGGGTAGAACACGAGCAGTACTTC; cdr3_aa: CASSLALVGVEHEQYF
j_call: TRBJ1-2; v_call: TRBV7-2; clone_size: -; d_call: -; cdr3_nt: TGTGCCAGCAGCCCAACCGGGACAAACTATGGCTACACCTTC; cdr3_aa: CASSPTGTNYGYTF